The next 9 T cell receptor beta chains were all read from a single sample in a study of OX40 agonist ivuxolimab in advanced cancers. Profiled with immunoSEQ multiplex PCR; TCRdb holds only in-frame clones, not every one. The sample carries some 42,000 clones, roughly four fifths recorded once. This specimen was CD4+ or CD8+ T cells sorted from blood, taken in a trial of the OX40 agonist ivuxolimab. The origin of the receptors is an adult with an advanced solid tumor such as melanoma, head and neck, liver or kidney cancer.

V is TRBV7-8 and J is TRBJ2-5; TRBD2 matches 10 bases. Trimming removed 1 base from V and 2 bases from J; junction bases left unmatched: 4. The CDR3 runs 16 residues. From germline, CDR1 is SGHVS and CDR2 FQNEAQ. CDR3 region: CASSLGLAGVQETQYF. The CDR3 region has the DNA TGTGCCAGCAGCTTAGGGCTAGCGGGGGTTCAAGAGACCCAGTACTTC.

The V gene is TRBV5-1, the J gene TRBJ1-1; D is perhaps TRBD1 (6 bases). Deletions cut 4 bases from V and 3 bases from J, with 16 bases between. CDR1 is SGHRS and CDR2 is YFSETQ in the germline V gene. CDR3 length: 15 residues. In DNA form, the CDR3 reads TGCGCCAGCAGCGTCTTAACAGGGTTTGACACTGAAGCTTTCTTT. It yields the protein CASSVLTGFDTEAFF.

The chain combines TRBV5-1 with TRBJ2-3; 10 bases align to TRBD2. V lost 5 bases to trimming and J lost 3 bases; unmatched junction nucleotides: 9. CDR1 and CDR2 from the germline V gene are SGHRS and YFSETQ. This CDR3 has 16 amino acids. Here the CDR3 reads CASRLLAGRITDTQYF. In nucleotides, the CDR3 is TGCGCCAGCAGGTTACTAGCGGGACGAATTACAGATACGCAGTATTTT.

This chain connects TRBV10-3 to TRBJ2-7, with 12 bases identical to TRBD2. V trimming: 2 bases; J trimming: 4 bases; junction bases outside the gene matches: 6. Germline V gene data show CDR1 as ENHRY and CDR2 as SYGVKD. The CDR3 loop spans 16 amino acids. CDR3 amino acids: CAISEVTSGRSYEQYF. The CDR3 nucleotides read TGTGCCATCAGTGAGGTGACTAGCGGGAGAAGTTACGAGCAGTACTTC.

This chain connects TRBV5-5 to TRBJ2-2; D is undetermined. V was trimmed by 2 bases and J by 0 bases, leaving 8 bases between them. The CDR3 runs 15 residues. Germline assignment: CDR1 SGHKS and CDR2 YYEKEE (reference sequence). DNA of the CDR3: TGTGCCAGCAGCTTCTTGCGGTCGAACACCGGGGAGCTGTTTTTT. Protein: CASSFLRSNTGELFF.

The chain carries TRBV5-4 and TRBJ2-1, with 8 nucleotides matching TRBD2. Germline V gene lookup returns CDR1 SGHNT and CDR2 YYREEE (reference sequence). This CDR3 spans 14 amino acids. The V gene end was trimmed by 6 bases and the J gene end by 4 bases; junction bases not matched to a gene: 6. The CDR3 loop is CASTKRESYNEQFF. The CDR3 DNA reads TGTGCCAGCACCAAGCGGGAGTCGTACAATGAGCAGTTCTTC. The full variable domain, rest sourced from reference TRBV5-4 and TRBJ2-1, is ETGVTQSPTHLIKTRGQQVTLRCSSQSGHNTVSWYQQALGQGPQFIFQYYREEENGRGNFPPRFSGLQFPNYSSELNVNALELDDSALYLCASTKRESYNEQFFGPGTRLTVL.

The genes are TRBV6-5 and TRBJ2-5, with a tentative D call TRBD2 (5 bases). Germline V lookup: CDR1 MNHEY, CDR2 SVGAGI. The CDR3 runs to 16 residues. Trimming removed 0 bases from V and 5 bases from J, with 16 bases in between. Written as DNA, the CDR3 is TGTGCCAGCAGTTACTCGAGGGATACCTACTCTGAGACCCAGTACTTC. Translated: CASSYSRDTYSETQYF.

A note on this clone: Relative to the germline gene, one junction end is altered; a read error may explain this. The rearrangement joins TRBV11-2 to TRBJ1-1; D gene unclear. There are 13 residues in the CDR3. Germline loops: CDR1 SGHAT, CDR2 FQNNGV. Written as DNA, the CDR3 is TGCGCCAGCAGCCAAGAGATGGGCACTGAAGCTTTCTTT. Protein: CASSQEMGTEAFF.

This chain connects TRBV9 to TRBJ1-1; maybe TRBD1 (6 bases). The germline gives CDR1 SGDLS, CDR2 YYNGEE. The CDR3 is 14 amino acids. With 3 bases removed from V and 1 base from J, the gap between germline ends came to 10 bases. The chain's CDR3 is CASSATGQNTEAFF. CDR3 bases: TGTGCCAGCAGCGCCACAGGGCAGAACACTGAAGCTTTCTTT.